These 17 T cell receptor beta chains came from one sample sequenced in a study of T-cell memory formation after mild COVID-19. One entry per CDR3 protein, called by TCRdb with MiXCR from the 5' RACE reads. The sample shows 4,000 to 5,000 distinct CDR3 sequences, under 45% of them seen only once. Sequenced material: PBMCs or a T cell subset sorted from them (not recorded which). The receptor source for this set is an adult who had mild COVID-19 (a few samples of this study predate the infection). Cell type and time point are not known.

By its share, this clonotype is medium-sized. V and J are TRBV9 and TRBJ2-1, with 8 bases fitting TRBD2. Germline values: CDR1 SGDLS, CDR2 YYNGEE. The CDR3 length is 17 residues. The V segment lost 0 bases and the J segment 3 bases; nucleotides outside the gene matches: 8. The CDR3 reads CASSVGAGTRYYNEQFF. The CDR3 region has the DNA TGTGCCAGCAGCGTAGGGGCCGGGACTAGATACTACAATGAGCAGTTCTTC.

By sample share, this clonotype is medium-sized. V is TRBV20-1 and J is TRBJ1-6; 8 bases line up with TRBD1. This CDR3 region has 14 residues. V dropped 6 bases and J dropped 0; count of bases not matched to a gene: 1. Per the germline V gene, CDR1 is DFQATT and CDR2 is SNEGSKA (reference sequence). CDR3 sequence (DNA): TGCAGTGCCGGACAGGGCTCCTATAATTCACCCCTCCACTTT. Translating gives CSAGQGSYNSPLHF.

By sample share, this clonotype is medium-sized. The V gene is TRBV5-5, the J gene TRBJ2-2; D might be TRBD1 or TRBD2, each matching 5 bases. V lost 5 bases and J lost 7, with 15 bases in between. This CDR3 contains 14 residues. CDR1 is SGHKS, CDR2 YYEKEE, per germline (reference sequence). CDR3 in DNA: TGTGCCAGCAGAGGGGACGCGTACAGCGGGGAGCTGTTTTTT. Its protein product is CASRGDAYSGELFF.

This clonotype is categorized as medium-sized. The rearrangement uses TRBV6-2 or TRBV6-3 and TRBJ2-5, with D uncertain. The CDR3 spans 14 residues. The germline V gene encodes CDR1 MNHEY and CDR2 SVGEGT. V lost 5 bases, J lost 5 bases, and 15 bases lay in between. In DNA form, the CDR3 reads TGTGCCAGCAGTCGGTCTAGTCTATGGGAGACCCAGTACTTC. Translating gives CASSRSSLWETQYF.

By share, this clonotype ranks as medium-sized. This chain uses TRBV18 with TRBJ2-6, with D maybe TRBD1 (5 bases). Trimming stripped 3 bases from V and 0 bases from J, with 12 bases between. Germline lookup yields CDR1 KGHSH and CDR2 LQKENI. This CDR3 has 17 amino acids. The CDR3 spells CASSPSGWSSGANVLTF. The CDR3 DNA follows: TGTGCCAGCTCACCTTCAGGGTGGAGCTCTGGGGCCAACGTCCTGACTTTC.

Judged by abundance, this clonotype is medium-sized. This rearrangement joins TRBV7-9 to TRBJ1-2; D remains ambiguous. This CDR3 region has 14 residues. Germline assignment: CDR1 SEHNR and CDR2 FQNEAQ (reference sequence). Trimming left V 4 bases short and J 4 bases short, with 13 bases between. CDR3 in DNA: TGTGCCAGCAGCTCGTCGGTAGGGCTCTATGGCTACACCTTC. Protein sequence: CASSSSVGLYGYTF.

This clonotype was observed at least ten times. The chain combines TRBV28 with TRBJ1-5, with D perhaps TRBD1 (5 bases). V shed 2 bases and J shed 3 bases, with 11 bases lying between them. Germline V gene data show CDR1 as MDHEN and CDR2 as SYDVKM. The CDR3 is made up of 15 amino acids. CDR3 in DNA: TGTGCCAGCAGTTTAGGGGGAGGGGACAATCAGCCCCAGCATTTT. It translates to CASSLGGGDNQPQHF.

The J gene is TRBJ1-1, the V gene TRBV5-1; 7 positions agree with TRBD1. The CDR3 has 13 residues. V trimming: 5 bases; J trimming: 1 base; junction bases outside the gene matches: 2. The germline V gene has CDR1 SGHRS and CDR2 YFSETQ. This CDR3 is CASSRQGNTEAFF. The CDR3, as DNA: TGCGCCAGCAGTCGACAGGGGAACACTGAAGCTTTCTTT.

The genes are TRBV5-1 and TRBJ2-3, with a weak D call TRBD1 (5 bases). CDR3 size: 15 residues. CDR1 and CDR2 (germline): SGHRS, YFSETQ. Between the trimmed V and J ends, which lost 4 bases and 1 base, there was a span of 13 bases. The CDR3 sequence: CASSTGHAGTDTQYF. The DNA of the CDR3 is TGCGCCAGCAGCACAGGACACGCCGGCACAGATACGCAGTATTTT.

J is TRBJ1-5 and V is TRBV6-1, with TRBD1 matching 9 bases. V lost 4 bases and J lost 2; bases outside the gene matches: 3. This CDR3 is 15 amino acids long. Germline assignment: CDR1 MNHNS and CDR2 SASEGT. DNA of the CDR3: TGTGCCAGCAGTGCACAGGGGGCTGGCAATCAGCCCCAGCATTTT. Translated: CASSAQGAGNQPQHF.

The CDR3 DNA reads TGCGCCAGCAGGGACAGCTCCTACGAGCAGTACTTC. Protein sequence: CASRDSSYEQYF. This chain uses TRBV5-1 with TRBJ2-7; D may be TRBD1 (6 bases). CDR3 length: 12 residues. Looked up from germline, CDR1 is SGHRS and CDR2 is YFSETQ. With 5 bases removed from V and 0 bases from J, the gap between germline ends came to 6 bases.

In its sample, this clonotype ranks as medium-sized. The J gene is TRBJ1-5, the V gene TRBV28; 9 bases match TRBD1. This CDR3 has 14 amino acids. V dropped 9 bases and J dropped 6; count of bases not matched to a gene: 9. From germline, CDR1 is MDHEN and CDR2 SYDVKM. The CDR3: CASRSTGGFQPQHF. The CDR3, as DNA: TGTGCCAGTCGAAGCACAGGGGGCTTTCAGCCCCAGCATTTT. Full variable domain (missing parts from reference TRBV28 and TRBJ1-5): DVKVTQSSRYLVKRTGEKVFLECVQDMDHENMFWYRQDPGLGLRLIYFSYDVKMKEKGDIPEGYSVSREKKERFSLILESASTNQTSMYLCASRSTGGFQPQHFGDGTRLSIL.

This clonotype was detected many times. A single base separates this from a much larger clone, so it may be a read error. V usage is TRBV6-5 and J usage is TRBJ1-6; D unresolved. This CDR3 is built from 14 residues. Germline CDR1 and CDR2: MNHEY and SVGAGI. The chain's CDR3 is CASSYGPYKSPLHF. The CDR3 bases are TGTGCCAGCAGTTACGGGCCCTATAAGTCACCCCTCCACTTT.

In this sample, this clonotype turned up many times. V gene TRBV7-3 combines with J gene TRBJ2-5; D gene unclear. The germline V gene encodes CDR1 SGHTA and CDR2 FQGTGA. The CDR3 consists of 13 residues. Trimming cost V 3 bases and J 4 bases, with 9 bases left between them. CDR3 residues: CASSLSPPETQYF. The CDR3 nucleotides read TGTGCCAGCAGCTTGTCCCCGCCAGAGACCCAGTACTTC.

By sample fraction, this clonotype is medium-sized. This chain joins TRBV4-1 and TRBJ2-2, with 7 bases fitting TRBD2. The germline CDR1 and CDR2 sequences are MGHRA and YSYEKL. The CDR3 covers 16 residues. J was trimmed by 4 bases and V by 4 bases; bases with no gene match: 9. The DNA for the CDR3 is TGCGCCAGCAGCCTCAGGGCCAGGGAGGGCACCGGGGAGCTGTTTTTT. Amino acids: CASSLRAREGTGELFF.

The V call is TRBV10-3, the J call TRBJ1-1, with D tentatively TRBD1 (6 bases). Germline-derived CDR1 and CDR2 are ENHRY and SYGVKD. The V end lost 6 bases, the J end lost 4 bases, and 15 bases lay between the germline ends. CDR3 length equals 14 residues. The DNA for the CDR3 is TGTGCCATCAGGACCGCAGGGGAGGGCACTGAAGCTTTCTTT. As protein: CAIRTAGEGTEAFF.

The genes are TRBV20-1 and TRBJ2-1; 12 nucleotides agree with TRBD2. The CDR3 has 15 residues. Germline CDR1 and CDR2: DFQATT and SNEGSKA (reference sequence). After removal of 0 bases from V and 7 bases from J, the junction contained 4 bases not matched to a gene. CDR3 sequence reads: CSARDPSGGANEQFF. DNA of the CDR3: TGCAGTGCTAGAGATCCTAGCGGGGGGGCAAATGAGCAGTTCTTC.